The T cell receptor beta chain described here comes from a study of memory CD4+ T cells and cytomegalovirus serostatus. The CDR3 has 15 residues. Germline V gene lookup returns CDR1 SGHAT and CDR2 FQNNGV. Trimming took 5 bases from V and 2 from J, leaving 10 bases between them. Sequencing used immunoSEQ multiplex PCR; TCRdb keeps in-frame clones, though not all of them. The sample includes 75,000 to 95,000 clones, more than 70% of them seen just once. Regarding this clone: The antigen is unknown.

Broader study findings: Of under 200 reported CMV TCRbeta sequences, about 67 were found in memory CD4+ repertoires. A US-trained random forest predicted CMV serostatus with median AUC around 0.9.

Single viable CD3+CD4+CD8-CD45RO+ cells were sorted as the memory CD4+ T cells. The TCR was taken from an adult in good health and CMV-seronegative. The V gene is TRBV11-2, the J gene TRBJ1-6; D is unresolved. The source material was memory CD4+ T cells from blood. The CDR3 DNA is TGTGCCAGCAGCCCGATTACACCCTATAATTCACCCCTCCACTTT. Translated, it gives CASSPITPYNSPLHF.